These 20 T cell receptor beta chains were all obtained from the same sample, sequenced in a study of monozygotic twins with cystic fibrosis. Clones were read by immunoSEQ multiplex PCR, and TCRdb kept only the in-frame ones, dropping some. The sample includes tens of thousands of clones, 75% to 95% of them seen just once. The sequencing input was blood. Every receptor here comes from a girl aged 2-15 years with cystic fibrosis.

The rearrangement joins TRBV6-5 to TRBJ1-5; D gene unclear. V lost 5 bases, J lost 5 bases, and 10 bases lay in between. Per the germline V gene, CDR1 is MNHEY and CDR2 is SVGAGI. This CDR3 contains 13 residues. The CDR3, as DNA: TGTGCCAGCAGTCTGACGTTGGATCAGCCCCAGCATTTT. Protein sequence: CASSLTLDQPQHF.

This rearrangement joins TRBV5-1 to TRBJ1-2, with 7 bases identical to TRBD1. The CDR3 has 13 amino acids. The V and J ends lost 2 bases and 4 bases, in that order; junction bases with no gene match: 2. The germline V gene has CDR1 SGHRS and CDR2 YFSETQ. CDR3 DNA sequence: TGCGCCAGCAGCTTCCCAGGGGGCTATGGCTACACCTTC. Translating it yields CASSFPGGYGYTF.

The genes are TRBV27 and TRBJ1-5; weak D call: TRBD1 (5 bases). The germline gives CDR1 MNHEY, CDR2 SMNVEV (reference sequence). V was trimmed by 2 bases and J by 2 bases, leaving 10 bases between them. The CDR3 spans 15 residues. In nucleotides, the CDR3 is TGTGCCAGCAGTTTAACGGGGACGGGCAATCAGCCCCAGCATTTT. This gives the protein CASSLTGTGNQPQHF.

The V gene is TRBV29-1, the J gene TRBJ1-1; no clear D gene. This CDR3 contains 14 residues. The V gene's germline CDR1 is SQVTM and CDR2 ANQGSEA. The ends were cut back, 1 base at V and 1 base at J, with 10 bases in the middle. The DNA for the CDR3 is TGCAGCGTTGAAGGGCGGAGGGCGAACACTGAAGCTTTCTTT. Translating gives CSVEGRRANTEAFF. Filled out from reference TRBV29-1 and TRBJ1-1, the complete variable domain reads SAVISQKPSRDICQRGTSLTIQCQVDSQVTMMFWYRQQPGQSLTLIATANQGSEATYESGFVIDKFPISRPNLTFSTLTVSNMSPEDSSIYLCSVEGRRANTEAFFGQGTRLTVV.

The table lists this clone with a few counts. The rearrangement links TRBV28 to TRBJ2-6, with D hard to call. V was shortened by 5 bases and J by 0 bases, with 14 bases between the two germline ends. CDR1 and CDR2 (germline): MDHEN, SYDVKM. The CDR3 spans 17 residues. The CDR3 DNA follows: TGTGCCAGCAGTATTCCTCCGGGTTTCTCTGGGGCCAACGTCCTGACTTTC. Protein product: CASSIPPGFSGANVLTF.

The chain joins TRBV29-1 to TRBJ2-7; TRBD1 is a possible D gene (5 bases). Germline V lookup: CDR1 SQVTM, CDR2 ANQGSEA. The CDR3 length is 12 residues. Trimming removed 6 bases from V and 7 bases from J, with 16 bases in between. This chain's CDR3 is CSVLRQGREQYF. CDR3 sequence (DNA): TGCAGCGTCCTGCGGCAGGGCCGAGAGCAGTACTTC.

The chain recombines TRBV7-2 with TRBJ1-4; D is ambiguous. The CDR3 loop spans 14 amino acids. Trimming shortened V by 6 bases and J by 5 bases, and 13 bases separated the two germline ends. Germline V CDR1 and CDR2: SGHTA, FQGNSA. The CDR3 DNA follows: TGTGCCAGCAGAGAAGATCCGGCAAATGAAAAACTGTTTTTT. Translated: CASREDPANEKLFF.

This clone was observed a few times. The genes are TRBV28 and TRBJ1-5, with D unclear. The germline CDR1 and CDR2 sequences are MDHEN and SYDVKM. Trimming stripped 6 bases from V and 9 bases from J, with 12 bases between. CDR3 length: 12 amino acids. Written as DNA, the CDR3 is TGTGCCAGCAGCTCCAGTTTGTCGCCCCAGCATTTT. Its translation: CASSSSLSPQHF. The full variable domain, its missing parts supplied by reference TRBV28 and TRBJ1-5, is DVKVTQSSRYLVKRTGEKVFLECVQDMDHENMFWYRQDPGLGLRLIYFSYDVKMKEKGDIPEGYSVSREKKERFSLILESASTNQTSMYLCASSSSLSPQHFGDGTRLSIL.

This clone was seen a few times. V usage is TRBV28 and J usage is TRBJ1-5; 7 nucleotides match TRBD1. Germline V gene lookup returns CDR1 MDHEN and CDR2 SYDVKM. The V and J ends lost 5 bases and 10 bases, in that order; junction bases with no gene match: 11. The CDR3 spans 14 residues. The CDR3 loop is CASSPRGSHIPQHF. The DNA for the CDR3 is TGTGCCAGCAGTCCCAGGGGGTCCCATATCCCCCAGCATTTT.

The rearrangement uses TRBV30 and TRBJ1-1, with TRBD1 identical over 9 bases. The CDR3 runs to 13 residues. V shed 3 bases, J shed 1 base, and the junction held 0 bases outside the gene matches. From germline, CDR1 is GTSNPN and CDR2 SVGIG (reference sequence). This chain's CDR3 is CAWRTGGNTEAFF. For the CDR3, the DNA is TGTGCCTGGAGGACAGGGGGGAACACTGAAGCTTTCTTT.

This chain uses TRBV6-5 with TRBJ1-2; D is perhaps TRBD1 (5 bases). Per germline, CDR1 MNHEY and CDR2 SVGAGI. The ends were cut back, 8 bases at V and 9 bases at J, with 13 bases in the middle. This CDR3 has 11 residues. The CDR3 loop is CASGTSARYTF. CDR3 coding DNA: TGTGCCAGCGGGACCTCCGCTCGCTACACCTTC.

This chain joins TRBV7-9 and TRBJ2-2; 10 positions agree with TRBD1. The V gene end was trimmed by 4 bases and the J gene end by 2 bases; junction bases not matched to a gene: 7. CDR3 length: 17 amino acids. The germline gives CDR1 SEHNR, CDR2 FQNEAQ (reference sequence). The CDR3 reads CASSSRDRGKNTGELFF. DNA of the CDR3: TGTGCCAGCAGCTCCCGGGACAGGGGAAAAAACACCGGGGAGCTGTTTTTT.

The rearrangement uses TRBV6-5 and TRBJ1-2, with a possible D match to TRBD1 (5 bases). Trimming pared 6 bases from V and 6 bases from J, leaving 14 bases between. Per the germline V gene, CDR1 is MNHEY and CDR2 is SVGAGI. The CDR3 extends over 13 amino acids. The CDR3 DNA reads as TGTGCCAGCAGGCAGGGTAGATTTCATGGCTACACCTTC. It codes for CASRQGRFHGYTF.

Regarding this clone: One junction end disagrees with the germline gene, perhaps due to a read error. The chain has TRBV4-1 and TRBJ2-7, with D maybe TRBD1 (5 bases). The CDR3 has 16 amino acids. Germline CDR1 MGHRA, CDR2 YSYEKL. DNA of the CDR3: TGCGCCAGCAGCCGGCAACTGGGGCTTTTTTCCTACGGGCAGTACTTC. Translated, it gives CASSRQLGLFSYGQYF.

The chain carries TRBV5-5 and TRBJ2-1; 10 nucleotides align to TRBD2. The ends lost 4 bases at V and 6 bases at J; junction bases unmatched: 10. This CDR3 has 16 residues. Germline V gene lookup returns CDR1 SGHKS and CDR2 YYEKEE (reference sequence). The CDR3 DNA sequence: TGTGCCAGCAGCCCTCAGCGGGGGGGCCTCATCAATGAGCAGTTCTTC. Translated, it gives CASSPQRGGLINEQFF.

The rearrangement links TRBV7-2 to TRBJ1-6, with D maybe TRBD1 (5 bases). The V end lost 1 base, the J end lost 8 bases, and 12 bases lay between the germline ends. The CDR3 totals 15 residues. Per the germline V gene, CDR1 is SGHTA and CDR2 is FQGNSA. As DNA, the CDR3 is TGTGCCAGCAGCTTAGACAGTTGGGGGGATTCACCCCTCCACTTT. Translation gives CASSLDSWGDSPLHF.

CDR3 amino acids: CASSQVGTLAFF. CDR3 sequence (DNA): TGTGCCAGCAGCCAAGTCGGGACACTTGCTTTCTTT. This chain joins TRBV14 and TRBJ1-1; maybe TRBD1 (6 bases). The CDR3 has 12 amino acids. Germline CDR1 and CDR2: SGHDN and FVKESK. The germline V and J ends were trimmed by 1 base and 11 bases, with 11 bases remaining between them.

Only a few counts were recorded for this clone. At one boundary the junction diverges from the germline segment, which might be a read error. This chain links TRBV19 with TRBJ1-3; perhaps TRBD1 as D (6 bases). The CDR3 contains 11 residues. The V gene's germline CDR1 is LNHDA and CDR2 SQIVND (reference sequence). The CDR3 sequence: CASSMSGQRNF. The CDR3 region has the DNA TGTGCCAGTAGTATGTCCGGACAGAGGAATTTT.

The chain is built from TRBV2 and TRBJ2-4; D is uncertain. The germline V gene encodes CDR1 SNHLY and CDR2 FYNNEI. The CDR3 extends over 14 amino acids. With 5 bases removed from V and 8 bases from J, the gap between germline ends came to 16 bases. DNA for the CDR3: TGTGCCAGCAGTAGCCGGGCACCTAGGGACATTCAGTACTTC. Translating gives CASSSRAPRDIQYF.

The chain carries TRBV2 and TRBJ1-2, with 7 bases that match TRBD1. The V gene's germline CDR1 is SNHLY and CDR2 FYNNEI. J gave up 6 bases and V 5 bases, and 15 bases lay outside the gene matches. This CDR3 has 16 residues. The CDR3 bases are TGTGCCAGCAGTAGGTGGTTGGGCCGACAGGGCCATGGCTACACCTTC. Its translation: CASSRWLGRQGHGYTF.